The rows below give T cell receptor beta chains drawn from one sample of a study of identical twins. Each CDR3 protein gets one entry after TCRdb re-called the 5' RACE reads with MiXCR. This table has about 150,000 distinct CDR3 sequences, roughly 3.5% appearing once. Material for sequencing was memory T cells sorted from blood. These receptors came from a man between 18 and 29 years old in good health. Each CDR3 is given with its conserved first and last residue. A D gene is named only where the DNA matches it firmly. The size entry is marked missing in some rows and otherwise reads once, few, many or a size class.

D gene | J gene | V gene | clone size | CDR3 protein | CDR3 DNA
. | TRBJ2-2 | TRBV29-1 | many | CSGGTNTGELFF | TGCAGCGGCGGAACGAACACCGGGGAGCTGTTTTTT
TRBD1 | TRBJ2-1 | TRBV5-1 | many | CASSFTGGSYNEQFF | TGCGCCAGCAGCTTTACAGGGGGCTCCTACAATGAGCAGTTCTTC
. | TRBJ2-4 | TRBV5-1 | many | CASSLEGEGGIQYF | TGCGCCAGCAGCTTGGAGGGTGAGGGGGGCATTCAGTACTTC
TRBD1 | TRBJ1-1 | TRBV3-1 | many | CASSSTGDTEAFF | TGTGCCAGCAGCTCAACAGGGGACACTGAAGCTTTCTTT
TRBD1 | TRBJ1-5 | TRBV7-2 | many | CASSLPGTGRNQPQHF | TGTGCCAGCAGCCTCCCCGGGACAGGAAGAAATCAGCCCCAGCATTTT
. | TRBJ2-1 | TRBV7-9 | many | CASSLNSRDEQFF | TGTGCCAGCAGCTTAAACTCCCGCGATGAGCAGTTCTTC
TRBD1 | TRBJ2-5 | TRBV29-1 | many | CSVGFTGAQETQYF | TGCAGCGTTGGTTTTACAGGGGCACAAGAGACCCAGTACTTC
. | TRBJ2-3 | TRBV4-3 | many | CASSHPQSGRASTDTQYF | TGCGCCAGCAGCCACCCCCAGTCGGGCAGAGCTAGCACAGATACGCAGTATTTT
. | TRBJ2-1 | TRBV7-2 | few | CASSLAPRGDEQFF | TGTGCCAGCAGCTTAGCCCCTCGTGGGGATGAGCAGTTCTTC
. | TRBJ2-2 | TRBV20-1 | many | CSAGQNTGELFF | TGCAGTGCTGGCCAGAACACCGGGGAGCTGTTTTTT
TRBD2 | TRBJ2-1 | TRBV11-1 | many | CASRLTRTSGKSYNEQFF | TGTGCCAGCAGGCTCACTCGGACTAGCGGGAAAAGTTACAATGAGCAGTTCTTC
. | TRBJ1-1 | TRBV5-7 | few | CASSPSSGGTEAFF | TGTGCCAGCAGCCCCTCGAGCGGCGGCACTGAAGCTTTCTTT
. | TRBJ2-5 | TRBV5-1 | . | CASSADGQETQYF | TGCGCCAGCAGCGCGGACGGACAAGAGACCCAGTACTTC
. | TRBJ2-3 | TRBV4-1 | many | CASSQAEAPPDTQYF | TGCGCCAGCAGCCAAGCGGAGGCCCCTCCAGATACGCAGTATTTT
TRBD2 | TRBJ2-6 | TRBV5-1 | many | CASSLAGRGSGANVLTF | TGCGCCAGCAGCTTGGCCGGGAGGGGATCTGGGGCCAACGTCCTGACTTTC
. | TRBJ2-5 | TRBV7-7 | . | CASSLDGGRGETQYF | TGTGCCAGCAGCTTAGATGGGGGGCGCGGAGAGACCCAGTACTTC
. | TRBJ2-5 | TRBV5-4 | once | CASSSPRESKETQYF | TGTGCCAGCAGCTCGCCTCGGGAGAGTAAAGAGACCCAGTACTTC
. | TRBJ2-2 | TRBV20-1 | many | CSAQQYNGELFF | TGCAGTGCTCAACAATATAACGGGGAGCTGTTTTTT
. | TRBJ1-1 | TRBV7-9 | many | CASSSGGAFF | TGTGCCAGCAGTTCGGGGGGAGCTTTCTTT
TRBD2 | TRBJ2-5 | TRBV20-1 | few | CSAPLYGVTSGRSETQYF | TGCAGTGCTCCATTATACGGGGTGACTAGCGGGAGGTCTGAGACCCAGTACTTC
. | TRBJ2-1 | TRBV11-2 | many | CASSFRRERLEQFF | TGTGCCAGCAGCTTTCGCCGGGAGAGGCTTGAGCAGTTCTTC
TRBD1 | TRBJ2-5 | TRBV15 | many | CATSNGQGETQYF | TGTGCCACCAGCAACGGACAGGGCGAGACCCAGTACTTC
TRBD1 | TRBJ1-1 | TRBV25-1 | many | CASSAGGLTEAFF | TGTGCCAGCAGCGCAGGGGGTCTCACTGAAGCTTTCTTT
. | TRBJ2-1 | TRBV5-6 | few | CASSPAAGIRFNEQFF | TGTGCCAGCAGCCCGGCGGCCGGGATACGATTCAATGAGCAGTTCTTC
. | TRBJ2-5 | TRBV15 | many | CATSRSTGETQYF | TGTGCCACCAGCAGGTCTACGGGGGAGACCCAGTACTTC
. | TRBJ1-5 | TRBV12-3/TRBV12-4 | many | CASSLEGRNQPQHF | TGTGCCAGCAGTTTAGAGGGCAGAAATCAGCCCCAGCATTTT
TRBD1 | TRBJ2-5 | TRBV5-1 | many | CASSSGQGSETQYF | TGCGCCAGCAGCTCAGGACAGGGATCAGAGACCCAGTACTTC
. | TRBJ1-1 | TRBV15 | many | CATSREGGEAFF | TGTGCCACCAGCAGAGAAGGGGGTGAAGCTTTCTTT
TRBD1 | TRBJ1-4 | TRBV28 | many | CASSLFPGGTEKLFF | TGTGCCAGCAGTTTATTTCCAGGGGGGACTGAAAAACTGTTTTTT
. | TRBJ2-2 | TRBV4-2 | many | CASSQFGRSIRSNTGELFF | TGTGCCAGCAGCCAATTCGGGAGAAGTATAAGGTCTAACACCGGGGAGCTGTTTTTT
. | TRBJ2-6 | TRBV7-2 | few | CASSTGPRGVLTF | TGTGCCAGCAGCACCGGGCCTCGGGGGGTCCTGACTTTC
. | TRBJ1-4 | TRBV18 | few | CASSPKTASKLFF | TGTGCCAGCTCACCAAAGACTGCTTCCAAACTGTTTTTT
. | TRBJ2-3 | TRBV29-1 | many | CSVEDWGARTDTQYF | TGCAGCGTTGAAGATTGGGGGGCGCGCACAGATACGCAGTATTTT
. | TRBJ2-1 | TRBV30 | many | CAWSVGPPHEQFF | TGTGCCTGGAGTGTTGGACCCCCGCATGAGCAGTTCTTC
. | TRBJ1-1 | TRBV20-1 | many | CSARARSRRNTEAFF | TGCAGTGCTAGAGCCAGGTCACGGAGAAACACTGAAGCTTTCTTT
TRBD2 | TRBJ2-3 | TRBV7-2 | many | CASSFTSAGDTQYF | TGTGCCAGCAGCTTCACTAGCGCGGGGGATACGCAGTATTTT
TRBD2 | TRBJ2-3 | TRBV25-1 | . | CASSAWTSGSADTQYF | TGTGCCAGCAGTGCATGGACTAGCGGGAGTGCAGATACGCAGTATTTT
. | TRBJ1-2 | TRBV6-1 | many | CASSPDSLYGYTF | TGTGCCAGCAGTCCTGACAGCCTCTATGGCTACACCTTC
. | TRBJ1-1 | TRBV7-2 | many | CASQGGVYNTEAFF | TGTGCCAGCCAAGGAGGGGTTTACAACACTGAAGCTTTCTTT
. | TRBJ1-1 | TRBV11-2 | many | CASSLDTFEAFF | TGTGCCAGCAGCCTTGACACCTTTGAAGCTTTCTTT
TRBD2 | TRBJ2-7 | TRBV11-2 | many | CASSLGAGGPTYEQYF | TGTGCCAGCAGCTTAGGCGCGGGAGGGCCCACCTACGAGCAGTACTTC
TRBD1 | TRBJ2-7 | TRBV7-8 | many | CASSFRDRSYEQYF | TGTGCCAGCAGCTTTCGGGACAGATCCTACGAGCAGTACTTC
TRBD2 | TRBJ2-1 | TRBV20-1 | many | CSARGPGLGDNEQFF | TGCAGTGCTAGGGGACCGGGACTAGGAGACAATGAGCAGTTCTTC
. | TRBJ1-1 | TRBV12-3/TRBV12-4 | many | CASSARDRNTEAFF | TGTGCCAGCAGTGCAAGAGACAGGAACACTGAAGCTTTCTTT
. | TRBJ1-2 | TRBV20-1 | many | CSARGQSNYGYTF | TGCAGTGCTAGAGGACAGTCTAACTATGGCTACACCTTC
. | TRBJ2-7 | TRBV18 | . | CASSEEAYEQYF | TGTGCCAGCTCAGAGGAAGCCTACGAGCAGTACTTC